This entry describes one T cell receptor beta chain. The antigen remains unidentified. The entry originates in a study of cytomegalovirus exposure and HLA in healthy donors. General study findings and limits: The authors listed 150 to 200 TCR beta chains as cytomegalovirus-associated.

PCR was performed using 60 Vbeta and 13 Jbeta primers. Libraries were prepared by immunoSEQ multiplex PCR; TCRdb keeps only in-frame clonotypes and omits some of them. The table lists around 150,000 clones, roughly two thirds of them singletons. This clonotype was sampled from a middle-aged woman in good health and CMV-seropositive. Sequenced input: PBMCs.

The CDR3 coding sequence is TGCGCCAGCAGCCCTACTCTGAGTTCTAACTATGGCTACACCTTC. It yields the protein CASSPTLSSNYGYTF. The rearrangement links TRBV4-3 to TRBJ1-2; D not certain. CDR3 size: 15 residues. Germline CDR1 LGHNA, CDR2 YSLEER. The V end was cut by 4 bases, the J end by 0 bases, with 12 bases between.